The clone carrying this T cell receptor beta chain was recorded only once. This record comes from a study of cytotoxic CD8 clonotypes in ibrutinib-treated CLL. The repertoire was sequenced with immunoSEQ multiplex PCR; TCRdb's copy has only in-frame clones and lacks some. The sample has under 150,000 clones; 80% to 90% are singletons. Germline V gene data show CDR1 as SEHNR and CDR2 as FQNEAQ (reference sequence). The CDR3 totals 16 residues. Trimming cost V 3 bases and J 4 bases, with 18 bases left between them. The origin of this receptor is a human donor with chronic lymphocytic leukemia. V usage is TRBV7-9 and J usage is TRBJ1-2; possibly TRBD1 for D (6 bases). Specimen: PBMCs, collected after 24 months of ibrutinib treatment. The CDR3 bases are TGTGCCAGCAGCTTCCTTAGCAGGACAGCTTCCTATGGCTACACCTTC. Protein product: CASSFLSRTASYGYTF.